The 9 T cell receptor beta chains listed next were all sequenced from one sample in a study of OX40 agonist ivuxolimab in advanced cancers. Sequencing was performed with immunoSEQ multiplex PCR; in TCRdb, only in-frame clones are kept and a portion is missing. The sample consists of more than 55,000 clones, about four fifths of them appearing once. This material consisted of CD4+ or CD8+ T cells sorted from blood, taken in a trial of the OX40 agonist ivuxolimab. The receptor set was obtained from an adult with an advanced solid tumor such as melanoma, head and neck, liver or kidney cancer.

The V call is TRBV9, the J call TRBJ2-7; 11 bases align to TRBD2. The germline CDR1 and CDR2 sequences are SGDLS and YYNGEE. V lost 0 bases to trimming and J lost 4 bases; unmatched junction nucleotides: 6. The CDR3 is made up of 16 amino acids. The CDR3 DNA sequence: TGTGCCAGCAGCGTAGGGGTGACTAGCGGGGTTTACGAGCAGTACTTC. It specifies CASSVGVTSGVYEQYF.

The chain employs TRBV7-9 and TRBJ1-2; no clear D. CDR1 is SEHNR and CDR2 is FQNEAQ in the germline V gene (reference sequence). V shed 1 base and J shed 1 base, with 13 bases lying between them. The CDR3 is 16 residues long. In DNA form, the CDR3 reads TGTGCCAGCAGCTTAGGCTCCAACTTCAGTAACTATGGCTACACCTTC. Protein: CASSLGSNFSNYGYTF.

The V gene is TRBV11-1, the J gene TRBJ2-6; D not certain. Germline CDR1 and CDR2: SGHAT and FQDESV (reference sequence). Trimming took off 4 bases at V and 2 bases at J, with 15 bases between the two ends. CDR3 length equals 17 residues. For the CDR3, the DNA is TGTGCCAGCAGCTCCCTGACCCGTGGGGCTGGGGCCAACGTCCTGACTTTC. This encodes CASSSLTRGAGANVLTF.

The rearrangement uses TRBV9 and TRBJ2-1; TRBD1 is a possible D gene (6 bases). The CDR3 has 13 residues. Germline assignment: CDR1 SGDLS and CDR2 YYNGEE. Trimming took off 4 bases at V and 9 bases at J, with 14 bases between the two ends. The CDR3 sequence: CASSPLGAVEQFF. The CDR3 DNA is TGTGCCAGCAGCCCCTTGGGGGCGGTTGAGCAGTTCTTC.

V usage is TRBV5-4 and J usage is TRBJ2-3, with D perhaps TRBD1 (6 bases). The CDR3 is made up of 14 amino acids. V was clipped by 0 bases and J by 4 bases, with 9 bases between them. Germline loops: CDR1 SGHNT, CDR2 YYREEE (reference sequence). The CDR3 loop is CASSLAGGADTQYF. In DNA form, the CDR3 reads TGTGCCAGCAGCTTGGCTGGGGGCGCAGATACGCAGTATTTT.

This clone was detected only a few times. This chain links TRBV6-6 with TRBJ2-7, with TRBD1 as a possible D gene (5 bases). This CDR3 is built from 13 residues. Germline lookup yields CDR1 MNHNY and CDR2 SVGAGI (reference sequence). Trimming left V 6 bases short and J 4 bases short, with 13 bases between. Here the CDR3 DNA reads TGTGCCAGCAGGCAAGACAGAGAGTACGAGCAGTACTTC. Its protein product is CASRQDREYEQYF.

DNA for the CDR3: TGTGCCAGCAGCTCGCTCGAGACAGGCGGGTATCTTGAGCAGTTCTTC. Its protein is CASSSLETGGYLEQFF. The chain joins TRBV5-6 to TRBJ2-1, with a possible D match to TRBD1 (6 bases). Germline V gene sequence: CDR1 SGHDT, CDR2 YYEEEE. This CDR3 comprises 16 residues. Trimming cost V 3 bases and J 9 bases, with 22 bases left between them.

The CDR3 DNA reads TGCGCCAGCAGTGCCCGAATGGTCCATGAGCAGTTCTTC. As protein: CASSARMVHEQFF. The chain recombines TRBV10-2 with TRBJ2-1, with D uncertain. The CDR3 has 13 amino acids. V shed 4 bases and J shed 8 bases, with 12 bases lying between them. Looked up from germline, CDR1 is WSHSY and CDR2 is SAAADI.

The sample holds a few counts of this clone. J is TRBJ1-5 and V is TRBV6-6; D is undetermined. Trimming pared 7 bases from V and 1 base from J, leaving 5 bases between. Per germline, CDR1 MNHNY and CDR2 SVGAGI (reference sequence). The CDR3 is 12 residues long. The CDR3 sequence is CASKDSNQPQHF. The CDR3, as DNA: TGTGCCAGCAAAGACAGCAATCAGCCCCAGCATTTT.